This entry concerns a single T cell receptor beta chain. Antigen unknown. V trimming: 3 bases; J trimming: 4 bases; junction bases outside the gene matches: 11. The CDR3 is 16 amino acids. Germline loops: CDR1 LGHNA, CDR2 YSLEER. Reverse transcription of all isolated RNA meant that expressed TCRB transcripts were sequenced. Naive, central memory and regulatory T cell samples produced a mean of roughly 3.9 million reads. Measured with immunoSEQ multiplex PCR; TCRdb has only the in-frame clones, and not every one. This table holds under 200,000 clones, 6.5% to 10% found once. The entry originates in a study of beta chain features in type 1 diabetes. Broader study findings: TCRB CDR3 length was moderately but significantly reduced in all four CD4+ subsets of Type 1 diabetes patients.

This sequence joins TRBV4-3 and TRBJ1-2, with 7 bases fitting TRBD1. The sequence was obtained from a woman under 30 with type 1 diabetes. The material sequenced was central memory CD4+ T cells from blood. The chain's CDR3 is CASSQGLTGKSYGYTF. In DNA, the CDR3 is TGCGCCAGCAGCCAGGGGTTGACAGGGAAGAGCTATGGCTACACCTTC.